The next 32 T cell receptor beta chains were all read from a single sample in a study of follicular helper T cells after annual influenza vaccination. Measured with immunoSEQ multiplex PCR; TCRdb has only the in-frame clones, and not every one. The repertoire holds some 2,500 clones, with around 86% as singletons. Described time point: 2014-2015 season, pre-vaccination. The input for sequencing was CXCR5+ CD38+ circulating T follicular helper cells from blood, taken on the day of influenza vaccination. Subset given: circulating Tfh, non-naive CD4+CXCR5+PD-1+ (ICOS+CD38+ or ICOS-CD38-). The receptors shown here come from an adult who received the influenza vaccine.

The CDR3 nucleotides are TGTGCCACCAGCAGTGTATGGGGGGCTGGAAACACCATATATTTT. This encodes CATSSVWGAGNTIYF. The chain combines TRBV15 with TRBJ1-3; D may be TRBD1 (5 bases). The germline gives CDR1 LNHNV, CDR2 YYDKDF (reference sequence). Trimming took 3 bases from V and 2 from J, leaving 11 bases between them. This CDR3 region has 15 residues.

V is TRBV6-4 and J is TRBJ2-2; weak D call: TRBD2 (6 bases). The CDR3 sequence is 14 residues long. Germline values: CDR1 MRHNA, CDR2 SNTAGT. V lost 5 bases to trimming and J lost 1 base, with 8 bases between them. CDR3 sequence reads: CASSYGGNTGELFF. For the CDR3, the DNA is TGTGCCAGCAGTTACGGGGGGAACACCGGGGAGCTGTTTTTT.

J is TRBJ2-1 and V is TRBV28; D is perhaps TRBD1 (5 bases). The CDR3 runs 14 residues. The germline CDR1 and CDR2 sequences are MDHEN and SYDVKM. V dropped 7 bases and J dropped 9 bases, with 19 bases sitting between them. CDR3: CASTPRAMGSEQFF. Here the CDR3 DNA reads TGTGCCAGCACCCCCAGGGCAATGGGTAGTGAGCAGTTCTTC.

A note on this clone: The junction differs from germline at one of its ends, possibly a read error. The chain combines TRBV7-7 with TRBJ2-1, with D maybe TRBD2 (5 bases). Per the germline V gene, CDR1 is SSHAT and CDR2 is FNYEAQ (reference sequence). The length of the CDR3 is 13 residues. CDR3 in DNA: TGTGCTAGCAGCTCACGCGGGTTCAATGAGCAGTTCTTC. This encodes CASSSRGFNEQFF.

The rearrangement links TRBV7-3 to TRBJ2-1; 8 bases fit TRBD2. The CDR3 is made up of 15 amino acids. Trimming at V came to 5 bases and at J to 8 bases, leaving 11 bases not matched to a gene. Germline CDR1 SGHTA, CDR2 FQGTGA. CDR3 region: CASSLQGGTRHEQFF. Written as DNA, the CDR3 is TGTGCCAGCAGCCTCCAAGGTGGGACTAGGCATGAGCAGTTCTTC.

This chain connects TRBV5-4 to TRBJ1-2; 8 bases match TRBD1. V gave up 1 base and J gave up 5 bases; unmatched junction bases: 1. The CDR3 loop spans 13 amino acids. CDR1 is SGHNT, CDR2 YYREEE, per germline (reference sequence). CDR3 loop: CASSLNRGYGYTF. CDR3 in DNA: TGTGCCAGCAGCTTGAACAGGGGGTATGGCTACACCTTC.

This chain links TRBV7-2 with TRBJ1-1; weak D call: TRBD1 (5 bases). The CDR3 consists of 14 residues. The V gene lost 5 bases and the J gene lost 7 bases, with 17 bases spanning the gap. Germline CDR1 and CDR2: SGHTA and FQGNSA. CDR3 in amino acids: CASSPSGSRSEAFF. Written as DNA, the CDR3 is TGTGCCAGCAGCCCCTCAGGGTCCCGGAGTGAAGCTTTCTTT.

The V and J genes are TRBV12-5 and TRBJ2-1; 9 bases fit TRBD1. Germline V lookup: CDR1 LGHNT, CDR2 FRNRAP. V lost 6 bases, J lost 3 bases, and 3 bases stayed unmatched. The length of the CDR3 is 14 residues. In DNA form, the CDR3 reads TGTGCTAGTGGGACGGGACAGGGCTACAATGAGCAGTTCTTC. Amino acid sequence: CASGTGQGYNEQFF.

CDR3 residues: CASSLGGTGSAEQYF. The DNA for the CDR3 is TGTGCCAGCAGCTTGGGTGGGACAGGGTCCGCCGAGCAGTACTTC. The genes are TRBV5-6 and TRBJ2-7; TRBD1 matches 9 bases. The V segment lost 0 bases and the J segment 6 bases; nucleotides outside the gene matches: 7. The CDR3 runs to 15 residues. CDR1 and CDR2 from the germline V gene are SGHDT and YYEEEE.

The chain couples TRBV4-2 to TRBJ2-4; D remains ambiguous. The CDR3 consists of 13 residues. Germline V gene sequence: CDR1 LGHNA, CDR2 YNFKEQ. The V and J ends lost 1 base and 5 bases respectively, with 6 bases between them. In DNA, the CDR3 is TGTGCCAGCAGCCAAGGTTCCGAAAACATTCAGTACTTC. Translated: CASSQGSENIQYF.

This CDR3 is CASSDFAGRGYGYTF. CDR3 sequence (DNA): TGTGCCAGCAGTGATTTCGCGGGCAGGGGGTATGGCTACACCTTC. The gene calls are TRBV6-1 and TRBJ1-2; 7 nucleotides align to TRBD1. The CDR3 contains 15 residues. From germline, CDR1 is MNHNS and CDR2 SASEGT. V shed 3 bases, J shed 5 bases, and the junction held 9 bases outside the gene matches.

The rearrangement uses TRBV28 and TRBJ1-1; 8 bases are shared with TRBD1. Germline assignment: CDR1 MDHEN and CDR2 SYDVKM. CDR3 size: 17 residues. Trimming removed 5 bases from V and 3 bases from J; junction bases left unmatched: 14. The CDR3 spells CASSPLTGATRDTEAFF. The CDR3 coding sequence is TGTGCCAGCAGTCCTCTGACAGGGGCCACCCGGGACACTGAAGCTTTCTTT.

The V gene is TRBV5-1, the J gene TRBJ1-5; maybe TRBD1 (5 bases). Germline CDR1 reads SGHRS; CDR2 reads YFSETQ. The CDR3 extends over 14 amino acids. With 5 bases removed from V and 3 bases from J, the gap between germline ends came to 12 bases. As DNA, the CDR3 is TGCGCCAGCAGTCCCGGGGGGACCAATCAGCCCCAGCATTTT. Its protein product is CASSPGGTNQPQHF.

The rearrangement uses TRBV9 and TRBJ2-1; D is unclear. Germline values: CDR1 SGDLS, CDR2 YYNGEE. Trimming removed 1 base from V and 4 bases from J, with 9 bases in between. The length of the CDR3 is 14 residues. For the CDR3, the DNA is TGTGCCAGCAGCGTAAAGGCGGTATACAATGAGCAGTTCTTC. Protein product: CASSVKAVYNEQFF.

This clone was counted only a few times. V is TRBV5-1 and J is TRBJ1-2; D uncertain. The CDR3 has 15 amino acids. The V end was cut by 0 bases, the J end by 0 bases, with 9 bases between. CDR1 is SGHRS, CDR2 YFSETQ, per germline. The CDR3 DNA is TGCGCCAGCAGCTTGGGTGTCCTTGCTAACTATGGCTACACCTTC. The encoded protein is CASSLGVLANYGYTF.

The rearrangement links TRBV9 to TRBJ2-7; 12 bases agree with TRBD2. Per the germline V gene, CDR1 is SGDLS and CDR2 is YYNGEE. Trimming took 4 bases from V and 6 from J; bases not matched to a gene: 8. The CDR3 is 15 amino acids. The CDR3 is CASSKSSGRASEQYF. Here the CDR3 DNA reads TGTGCCAGCAGCAAATCTAGCGGGAGGGCCTCCGAGCAGTACTTC.

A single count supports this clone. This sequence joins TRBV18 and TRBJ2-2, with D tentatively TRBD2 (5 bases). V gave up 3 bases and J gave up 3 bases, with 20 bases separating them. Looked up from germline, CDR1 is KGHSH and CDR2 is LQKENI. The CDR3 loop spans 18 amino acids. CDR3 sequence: CASSPRVASGVDTGELFF. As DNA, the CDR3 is TGTGCCAGCTCACCCCGGGTGGCGTCCGGGGTGGACACCGGGGAGCTGTTTTTT.

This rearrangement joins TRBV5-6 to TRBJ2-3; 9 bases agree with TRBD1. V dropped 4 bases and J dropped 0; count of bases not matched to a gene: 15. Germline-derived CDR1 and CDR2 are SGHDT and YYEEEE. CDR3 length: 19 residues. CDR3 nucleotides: TGTGCCAGCAGCCCCGGGACAGGGATTTTAATCGCTAGCACAGATACGCAGTATTTT. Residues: CASSPGTGILIASTDTQYF.

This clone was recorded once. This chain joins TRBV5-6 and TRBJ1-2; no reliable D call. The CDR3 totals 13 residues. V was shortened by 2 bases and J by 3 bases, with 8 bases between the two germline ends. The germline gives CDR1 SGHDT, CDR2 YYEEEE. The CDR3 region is CASSFGEDYGYTF. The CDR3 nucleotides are TGTGCCAGCAGCTTCGGAGAGGACTATGGCTACACCTTC.

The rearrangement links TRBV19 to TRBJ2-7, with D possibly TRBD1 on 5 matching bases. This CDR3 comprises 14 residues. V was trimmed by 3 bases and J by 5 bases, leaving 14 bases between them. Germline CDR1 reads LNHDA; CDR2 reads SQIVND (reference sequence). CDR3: CASSMGLETDEQYF. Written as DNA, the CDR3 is TGTGCCAGTAGTATGGGGCTAGAAACCGACGAGCAGTACTTC.

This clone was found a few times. This CDR3 is CASSPGRITDTQYF. As DNA, the CDR3 is TGCGCCAGCAGCCCGGGTCGGATCACAGATACGCAGTATTTT. The chain joins TRBV5-1 to TRBJ2-3; D is unresolved. In germline, CDR1 is SGHRS, CDR2 YFSETQ. V was shortened by 4 bases and J by 2 bases, with 11 bases between the two germline ends. The CDR3 is made up of 14 amino acids.

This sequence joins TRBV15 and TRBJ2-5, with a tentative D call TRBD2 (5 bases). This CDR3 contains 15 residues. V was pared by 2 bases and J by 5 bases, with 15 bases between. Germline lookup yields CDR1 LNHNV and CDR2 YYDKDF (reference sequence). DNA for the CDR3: TGTGCCACCAGCAGACGAGGGCGGTTCGAGGAGACCCAGTACTTC. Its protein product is CATSRRGRFEETQYF.

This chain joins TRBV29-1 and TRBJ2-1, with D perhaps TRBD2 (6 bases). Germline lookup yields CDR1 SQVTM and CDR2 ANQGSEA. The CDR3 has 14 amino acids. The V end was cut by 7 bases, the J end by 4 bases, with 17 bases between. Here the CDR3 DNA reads TGCAGCGGCACGGGACTTCCTTTGTACAATGAGCAGTTCTTC. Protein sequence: CSGTGLPLYNEQFF.

The CDR3 nucleotides are TGTGCCACCAGCTCCAGGGGAATTAATGAAAAACTGTTTTTT. It encodes CATSSRGINEKLFF. The J gene is TRBJ1-4, the V gene TRBV15, with D possibly TRBD1 on 6 matching bases. Germline V gives CDR1 LNHNV, CDR2 YYDKDF (reference sequence). V dropped 5 bases and J dropped 4 bases, with 11 bases sitting between them. The CDR3 covers 14 residues. Supplemented by reference TRBV15 and TRBJ1-4, the full variable domain reads DAMVIQNPRYQVTQFGKPVTLSCSQTLNHNVMYWYQQKSSQAPKLLFHYYDKDFNNEADTPDNFQSRRPNTSFCFLDIRSPGLGDTAMYLCATSSRGINEKLFFGSGTQLSVL.

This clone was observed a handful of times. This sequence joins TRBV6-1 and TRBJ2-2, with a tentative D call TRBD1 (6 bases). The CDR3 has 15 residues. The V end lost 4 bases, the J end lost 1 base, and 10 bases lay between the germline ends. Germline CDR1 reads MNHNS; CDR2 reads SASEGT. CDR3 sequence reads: CASSVMDRNTGELFF. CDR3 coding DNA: TGTGCCAGCAGTGTGATGGACAGGAACACCGGGGAGCTGTTTTTT.

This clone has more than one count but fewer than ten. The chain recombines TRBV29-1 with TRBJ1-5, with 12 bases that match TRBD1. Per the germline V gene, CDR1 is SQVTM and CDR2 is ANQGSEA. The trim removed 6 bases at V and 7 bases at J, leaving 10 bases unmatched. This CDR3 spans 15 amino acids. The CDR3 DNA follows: TGCAGCGTCAGGTCCGGGACAGGGGGCGGACAGCCCCAGCATTTT. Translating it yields CSVRSGTGGGQPQHF. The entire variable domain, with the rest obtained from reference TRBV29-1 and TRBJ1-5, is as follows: SAVISQKPSRDICQRGTSLTIQCQVDSQVTMMFWYRQQPGQSLTLIATANQGSEATYESGFVIDKFPISRPNLTFSTLTVSNMSPEDSSIYLCSVRSGTGGGQPQHFGDGTRLSIL.

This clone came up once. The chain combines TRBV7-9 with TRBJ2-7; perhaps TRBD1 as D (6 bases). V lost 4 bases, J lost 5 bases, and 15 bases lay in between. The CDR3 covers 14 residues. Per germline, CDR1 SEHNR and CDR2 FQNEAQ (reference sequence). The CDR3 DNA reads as TGTGCCAGCAGCTCTACAGGGATTAGCAACGAGCAGTACTTC. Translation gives CASSSTGISNEQYF.

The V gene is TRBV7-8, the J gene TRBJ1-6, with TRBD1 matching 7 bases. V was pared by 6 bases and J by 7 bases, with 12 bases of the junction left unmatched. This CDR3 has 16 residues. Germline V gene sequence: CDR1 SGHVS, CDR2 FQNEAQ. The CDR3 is CASRYQPGQSNSPLHF. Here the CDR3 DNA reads TGTGCCAGCAGATACCAACCGGGACAGTCAAATTCACCCCTCCACTTT.

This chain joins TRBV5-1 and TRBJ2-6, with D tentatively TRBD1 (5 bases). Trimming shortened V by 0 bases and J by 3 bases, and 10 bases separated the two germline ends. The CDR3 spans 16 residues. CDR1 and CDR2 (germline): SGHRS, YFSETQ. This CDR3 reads CASSLGARDGANVLTF. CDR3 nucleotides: TGCGCCAGCAGCTTGGGAGCCAGGGATGGGGCCAACGTCCTGACTTTC.

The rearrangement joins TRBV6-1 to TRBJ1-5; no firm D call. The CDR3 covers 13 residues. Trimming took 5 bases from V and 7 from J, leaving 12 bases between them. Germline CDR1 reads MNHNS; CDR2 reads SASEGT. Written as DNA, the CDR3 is TGTGCCAGCAGTTTGGACTTGGACCAGCCCCAGCATTTT. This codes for CASSLDLDQPQHF.

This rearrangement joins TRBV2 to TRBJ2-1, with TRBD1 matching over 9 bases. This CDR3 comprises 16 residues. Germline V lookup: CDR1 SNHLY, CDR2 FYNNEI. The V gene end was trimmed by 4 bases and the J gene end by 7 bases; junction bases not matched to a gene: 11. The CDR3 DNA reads TGTGCCAGCAGTGGAACCGGGACAGGGAGGGTTAATGAGCAGTTCTTC. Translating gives CASSGTGTGRVNEQFF.

The CDR3 nucleotides read TGTGCCTGGAGAAATGAGCAGGGGAACTCACCCCTCCACTTT. Residues: CAWRNEQGNSPLHF. The rearrangement uses TRBV30 and TRBJ1-6, with D possibly being TRBD1 (6 bases). This CDR3 is 14 amino acids long. Between the trimmed V and J ends, which lost 3 bases and 10 bases, there was a span of 16 bases. The V gene's germline CDR1 is GTSNPN and CDR2 SVGIG (reference sequence).